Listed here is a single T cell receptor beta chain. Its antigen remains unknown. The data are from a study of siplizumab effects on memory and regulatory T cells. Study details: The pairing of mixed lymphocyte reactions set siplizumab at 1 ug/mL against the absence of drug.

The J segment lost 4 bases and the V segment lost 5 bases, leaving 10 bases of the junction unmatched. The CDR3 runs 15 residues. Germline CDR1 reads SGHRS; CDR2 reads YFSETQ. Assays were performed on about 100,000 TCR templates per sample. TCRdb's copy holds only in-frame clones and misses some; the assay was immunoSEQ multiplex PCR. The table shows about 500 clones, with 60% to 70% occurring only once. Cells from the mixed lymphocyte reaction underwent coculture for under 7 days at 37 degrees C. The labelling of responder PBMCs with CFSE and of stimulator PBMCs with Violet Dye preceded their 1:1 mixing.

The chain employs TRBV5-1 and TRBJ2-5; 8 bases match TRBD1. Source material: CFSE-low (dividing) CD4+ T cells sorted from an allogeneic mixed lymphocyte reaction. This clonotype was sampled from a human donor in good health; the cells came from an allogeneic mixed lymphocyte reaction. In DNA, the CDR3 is TGCGCCAGCAGTACATTGCAGGGGGCGAGAGAGACCCAGTACTTC. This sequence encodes CASSTLQGARETQYF.